This T cell receptor (beta chain) was sequenced for a study of cytomegalovirus exposure and HLA in healthy donors. About the research overall: A subsequent analysis stated that the 100 to 150 validation repertoires were run on the same platform as the roughly 710 first-cohort repertoires. Findings of the study overall: Researchers counted around 180 TCR beta chains as cytomegalovirus-associated. In vitro, a few CMV-associated chains proved specific for CMV antigens. First-cohort TCR clusters tended to co-occur in the approximately 110 validation repertoires, a later analysis found.

Details on this clone: Its antigen is undetermined.

The table came from immunoSEQ multiplex PCR; TCRdb's copy has only in-frame clones and leaves some out. The data contain 150,000 to 200,000 clones, around four fifths of them singletons. The material sequenced was PBMCs. The TCR was taken from a young man in good health and CMV-seropositive.

For the CDR3, the DNA is TGTGCCAGTAGTATAACAGGGCGGACGAACACTGAAGCTTTCTTT. It translates to CASSITGRTNTEAFF. This chain joins TRBV19 and TRBJ1-1; D is possibly TRBD1 (6 bases). CDR1 is LNHDA and CDR2 is SQIVND in the germline V gene (reference sequence). V lost 2 bases to trimming and J lost 1 base, with 11 bases between them. The CDR3 extends over 15 amino acids.